The TCR beta chain described here comes from a study of Ad26.COV2.S vaccination and SARS-CoV-2 variants (dated by TCRdb to about 2021). Regarding the study in general: Vaccine-arm donors were drawn from COV1001, a multicentre, randomized, double-blind, placebo-controlled phase I-IIa trial of Ad26.COV2.S in healthy adults. The TCR-sequenced set comprised roughly 30 samples: about 19 Ad26.COV2.S vaccine recipients, 5 placebo recipients and 8 SARS-CoV-2 convalescent individuals. Blinding of investigators to trial group allocation was maintained during experiments and outcome assessment. Trial participants were randomized into five groups of five: low-dose or high-dose Ad26.COV2.S given once or twice, or placebo on both occasions. Ad26.COV2.S was administered intramuscularly at 5 x 10^10 or 1 x 10^11 viral particles, either as a single shot or as two shots given 56 days apart. TCRbeta repertoire sequencing served as the tool for gauging how specific and how broad the SARS-CoV-2-reactive T cell receptors were following Ad26.COV2.S vaccination.

The study at large found these results: After vaccination, substantial breadth of spike-specific CD8+ and CD4+ T cell responses was reported. Compared with placebo recipients, Ad26.COV2.S recipients showed higher spike-specific TCR breadth (P = 0.0014). According to the authors, total T cell responses may have been underestimated by the TCR breadth and depth analyses. The study was not powered for comparison of responses between vaccine doses or regimens. Vaccine and placebo recipients had similar non-spike TCR breadth, a finding consistent with the vaccine containing only spike.

CDR1 and CDR2, looked up from the germline V gene, are LGHNA and YSLEER. There are 14 amino acids in the CDR3, from cysteine to phenylalanine inclusive. The CDR3 DNA has 42 bases and is translated from base 1. After removal of 4 bases from V and 8 bases from J, the junction retains 4 bases not matched to a gene. The sample's treatment or condition, from its label and the paper: roughly 18 received Ad26.COV2.S at low or high dose, single or two shots; about 5 received placebo; per-sample allocation not given. Repertoires of vaccine and placebo recipients were sequenced from samples taken on day 63 after the first injection. Between 29 July and 7 August 2020, Cohort 1b enrolled about 27 adults aged 18-55 years at one site in Boston, USA. Ad26.COV2.S consisted of a replication-incompetent adenovirus type 26 vector by which a prefusion-stabilized SARS-CoV-2 spike protein from the original Wuhan strain was expressed.

The immunoSEQ Assay was the method used to sequence TCRbeta CDR3 regions. After extraction, genomic DNA underwent amplification by bias-controlled multiplex PCR, followed by high-throughput sequencing. The study's processing was this. To quantify the absolute abundance of every unique TCRbeta CDR3 region, sequences were collapsed and filtered. T cell fraction was estimated by normalizing TCRbeta template counts to usable DNA, which was measured by amplifying reference genes present in all nucleated cells. Repertoire TCRs were annotated as SARS-CoV-2-specific by exact matching of V gene, CDR3 amino acid sequence and J gene to a known reactive TCR set. The reference SARS-CoV-2 TCR set came from MIRA and was filtered for enrichment in COVID-19-positive ImmuneCODE repertoires, removing public or cross-reactive TCRs. Using the MIRA antigens, annotated TCRs were further analysed by specific ORF or by position within an ORF. Breadth was defined as annotated unique rearrangements over total unique productive rearrangements; depth was the summed frequency of those rearrangements. Two-sided Wilcoxon rank-sum tests were used to compare TCR breadth between groups. Imported from immuneACCESS, the table was reduced by TCRdb to in-frame sequences with V and J called. These copies leave out some clones; in studies compared against another copy, an unresolved V gene accounts for under half, and the cause of the remainder is not known. V, J and clone size are those of that table, while D and trimming were read from the DNA. The sample profile shows about 280,000 clones; roughly 86% of them were found once. Jointly, the top ten make up 3% to 4% of the sample.

As to this clone: The antigen it binds to is not known. Base qualities are missing; no much larger clone stands one base away.

The chain is assembled from TRBV4-3 and TRBJ1-4; a stretch of 10 junction bases matches TRBD1. The TCR was taken from a person aged 18-65 years who received the Ad26.COV2.S COVID-19 vaccine or a placebo. The specimen was peripheral blood, collected in a trial of Ad26.COV2.S vaccine versus placebo. The DNA sequence follows: TGCGCCAGCAGCCCAGGGACAGGGGAGGAAAAACTGTTTTTT. It translates to CASSPGTGEEKLFF.